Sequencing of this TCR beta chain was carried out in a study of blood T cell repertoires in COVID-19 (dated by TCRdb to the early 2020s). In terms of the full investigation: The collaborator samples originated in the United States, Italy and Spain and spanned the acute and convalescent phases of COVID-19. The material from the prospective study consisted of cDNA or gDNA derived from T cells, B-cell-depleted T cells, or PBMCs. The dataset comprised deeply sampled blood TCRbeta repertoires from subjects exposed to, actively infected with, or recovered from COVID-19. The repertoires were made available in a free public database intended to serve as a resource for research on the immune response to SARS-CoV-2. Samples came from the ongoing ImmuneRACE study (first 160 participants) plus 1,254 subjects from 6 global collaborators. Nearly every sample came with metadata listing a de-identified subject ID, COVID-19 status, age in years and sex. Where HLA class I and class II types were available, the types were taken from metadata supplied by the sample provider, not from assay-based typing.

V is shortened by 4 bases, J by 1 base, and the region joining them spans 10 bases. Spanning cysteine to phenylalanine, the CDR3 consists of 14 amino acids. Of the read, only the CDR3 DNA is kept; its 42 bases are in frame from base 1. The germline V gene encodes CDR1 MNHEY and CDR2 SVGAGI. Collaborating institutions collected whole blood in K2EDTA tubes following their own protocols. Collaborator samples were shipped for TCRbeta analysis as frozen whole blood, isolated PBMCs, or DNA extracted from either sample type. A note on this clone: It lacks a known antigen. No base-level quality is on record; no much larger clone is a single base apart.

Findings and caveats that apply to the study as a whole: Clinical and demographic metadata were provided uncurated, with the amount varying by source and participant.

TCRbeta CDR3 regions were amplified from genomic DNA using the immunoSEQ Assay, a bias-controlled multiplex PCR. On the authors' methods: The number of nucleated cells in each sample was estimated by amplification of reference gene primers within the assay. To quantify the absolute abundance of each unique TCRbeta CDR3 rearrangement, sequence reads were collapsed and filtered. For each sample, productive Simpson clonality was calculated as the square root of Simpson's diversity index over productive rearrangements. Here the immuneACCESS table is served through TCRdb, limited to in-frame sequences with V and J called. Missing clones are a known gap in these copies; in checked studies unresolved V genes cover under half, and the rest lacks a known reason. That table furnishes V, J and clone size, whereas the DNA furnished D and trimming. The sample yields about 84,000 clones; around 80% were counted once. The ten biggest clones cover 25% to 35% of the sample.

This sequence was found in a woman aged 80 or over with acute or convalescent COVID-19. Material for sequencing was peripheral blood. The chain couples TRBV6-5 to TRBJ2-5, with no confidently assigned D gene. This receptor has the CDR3 CASSSWQSQETQYF. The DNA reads TGTGCCAGCAGTTCCTGGCAAAGCCAAGAGACCCAGTACTTC.